The clone carrying this T cell receptor (beta chain) has more than one count but fewer than ten. Its antigen is still unknown. This sample was included in a study of beta chain features in type 1 diabetes. The CDR3 loop spans 14 amino acids. Trimming removed 3 bases at V and 0 bases at J, with 8 bases between. CDR1 and CDR2 from the germline V gene are ENHRY and SYGVKD. The study reverse transcribed the entire isolated RNA, so it sequenced expressed TCRB transcripts. Only in-frame clones appear in the TCRdb table, and some are missing; sequencing was by immunoSEQ multiplex PCR. The sample comprises 600,000 to 650,000 clones, roughly 16% of which are singletons, and around 0.095% rests with the top ten. Study-level points and caveats: Across all four CD4+ subsets, people with type 1 diabetes showed modestly shorter TCRB CDR3s. At VDJ recombination sites, type 1 diabetes patients had fewer insertions and more deleted nucleotides. Comparison showed that naive, central memory and Treg TCRB repertoires appeared more similar among patients than among healthy donors.

The sample was naive CD4+ T cells from blood. The chain combines TRBV10-3 with TRBJ2-5; TRBD2 might be the D (5 bases). This receptor was identified in a man aged 18 to 30 in good health. The CDR3 coding sequence is TGTGCCATCAGTGAACCAGCGGACCAAGAGACCCAGTACTTC. Translation gives CAISEPADQETQYF.